These 25 T cell receptor beta chains share one sample of origin, sequenced in a study of T-cell reconstitution after alpha-beta-depleted transplantation in children. Construction of the TCRbeta library involved unique molecular identifiers. TCRdb re-analysed the PCR reads in MiXCR, keeping a single row per CDR3 protein. The table records approximately 500,000 distinct CDR3 sequences, approximately 30% of them present only once. This specimen consisted of PBMCs, obtained before TCRalphabeta/CD19-depleted stem cell transplant. These receptors came from a boy younger than two with Wiskott-Aldrich syndrome, due to receive a stem cell transplant.

This clonotype was recorded a few times. The V call is TRBV5-6, the J call TRBJ2-7; 9 bases match TRBD2. CDR1 and CDR2 from the germline V gene are SGHDT and YYEEEE. V was clipped by 0 bases and J by 4 bases; unmatched bases: 2. This CDR3 has 14 residues. CDR3 protein: CASSLGLAEYEQYF. The CDR3 DNA follows: TGTGCCAGCAGCTTGGGACTAGCGGAATACGAGCAGTACTTC.

In this sample, this clonotype turned up a few times. The chain is built from TRBV9 and TRBJ2-5; the D gene is possibly TRBD1 (6 bases). Trimming removed 4 bases from V and 5 bases from J, with 21 bases in between. Per the germline V gene, CDR1 is SGDLS and CDR2 is YYNGEE. This CDR3 is built from 16 residues. The CDR3 loop reads CASSPRGSALRETQYF. DNA for the CDR3: TGTGCCAGCAGCCCTAGGGGGTCGGCCCTTAGGGAGACCCAGTACTTC.

V gene TRBV5-1 combines with J gene TRBJ2-7; TRBD2 matches at 10 bases. This CDR3 is 16 amino acids long. The V segment lost 0 bases and the J segment 0 bases; nucleotides outside the gene matches: 3. The germline V gene encodes CDR1 SGHRS and CDR2 YFSETQ. This CDR3 reads CASSLGGLAVSYEQYF. In nucleotides, the CDR3 is TGCGCCAGCAGCTTGGGAGGACTAGCGGTCTCCTACGAGCAGTACTTC.

The chain is built from TRBV28 and TRBJ2-5; D remains unclear. CDR1 is MDHEN and CDR2 is SYDVKM in the germline V gene. Trimming took off 5 bases at V and 0 bases at J, with 7 bases between the two ends. This CDR3 is 13 amino acids long. CDR3 residues: CASSGRYQETQYF. The CDR3 DNA sequence: TGTGCCAGCAGTGGGCGGTACCAAGAGACCCAGTACTTC. The entire variable domain, with the rest obtained from reference TRBV28 and TRBJ2-5, is as follows: DVKVTQSSRYLVKRTGEKVFLECVQDMDHENMFWYRQDPGLGLRLIYFSYDVKMKEKGDIPEGYSVSREKKERFSLILESASTNQTSMYLCASSGRYQETQYFGPGTRLLVL.

This chain joins TRBV9 and TRBJ1-3, with 9 bases matching TRBD1. Germline V lookup: CDR1 SGDLS, CDR2 YYNGEE. This CDR3 region has 15 residues. The trim removed 4 bases at V and 10 bases at J, leaving 12 bases unmatched. CDR3 DNA sequence: TGTGCCAGCAGCACAACCCCGGGACAGGGCAGGACCATATATTTT. Its translation is CASSTTPGQGRTIYF.

Many counts were recorded for this clonotype. This sequence joins TRBV28 and TRBJ2-6, with unresolved D. Trimming removed 5 bases from V and 2 bases from J, with 4 bases in between. CDR3 length: 13 amino acids. CDR1 is MDHEN and CDR2 is SYDVKM in the germline V gene. The CDR3 sequence: CASSGAGANVLTF. DNA for the CDR3: TGTGCCAGCAGTGGGGCTGGGGCCAACGTCCTGACTTTC. The whole variable domain, filled in from reference TRBV28 and TRBJ2-6, reads DVKVTQSSRYLVKRTGEKVFLECVQDMDHENMFWYRQDPGLGLRLIYFSYDVKMKEKGDIPEGYSVSREKKERFSLILESASTNQTSMYLCASSGAGANVLTFGAGSRLTVL.

This clonotype was found a few times. The chain is built from TRBV7-6 and TRBJ2-3; the D gene is possibly TRBD2 (6 bases). Trimming pared 2 bases from V and 5 bases from J, leaving 14 bases between. Germline CDR1 and CDR2: SGHVS and FNYEAQ. CDR3 length equals 15 residues. DNA of the CDR3: TGTGCCAGCAGCTTATCCGTGGGAGGCCAAGATACGCAGTATTTT. Translated: CASSLSVGGQDTQYF.

The chain combines TRBV7-9 with TRBJ2-2, with D unresolved. The CDR3 loop spans 16 amino acids. The ends were cut back, 2 bases at V and 3 bases at J, with 13 bases in the middle. CDR1 is SEHNR and CDR2 is FQNEAQ in the germline V gene (reference sequence). CDR3 sequence reads: CASSLFLPPDTGELFF. In nucleotides, the CDR3 is TGTGCCAGCAGCTTATTTCTACCACCCGACACCGGGGAGCTGTTTTTT.

The CDR3 spells CATSRDGRQGDQPQHF. The CDR3 DNA reads TGTGCCACCAGCAGAGATGGGCGGCAGGGAGATCAGCCCCAGCATTTT. The chain couples TRBV15 to TRBJ1-5; TRBD1 is a possible D gene (5 bases). The germline V gene has CDR1 LNHNV and CDR2 YYDKDF (reference sequence). The length of the CDR3 is 16 residues. The V and J ends lost 0 bases and 5 bases respectively, with 14 bases between them. Full variable domain (remainder filled in from reference TRBV15 and TRBJ1-5): DAMVIQNPRYQVTQFGKPVTLSCSQTLNHNVMYWYQQKSSQAPKLLFHYYDKDFNNEADTPDNFQSRRPNTSFCFLDIRSPGLGDTAMYLCATSRDGRQGDQPQHFGDGTRLSIL.

This clonotype has more than one count but fewer than ten. The CDR3 here is CASSLSGYSDTQYF. CDR3 in DNA: TGTGCCAGCAGCTTGAGCGGCTACTCGGATACGCAGTATTTT. The rearrangement uses TRBV5-5 and TRBJ2-3, with D perhaps matching TRBD2 (5 bases). Trimming shortened V by 1 base and J by 6 bases, and 12 bases separated the two germline ends. Germline V gene sequence: CDR1 SGHKS, CDR2 YYEKEE (reference sequence). CDR3 length equals 14 residues. Looking up the rest from reference TRBV5-5 and TRBJ2-3 gives the full variable domain: DAGVTQSPTHLIKTRGQQVTLRCSPISGHKSVSWYQQVLGQGPQFIFQYYEKEERGRGNFPDRFSARQFPNYSSELNVNALLLGDSALYLCASSLSGYSDTQYFGPGTRLTVL.

The chain has TRBV9 and TRBJ1-1; 7 bases are shared with TRBD1. V dropped 0 bases and J dropped 6; count of bases not matched to a gene: 11. Germline V gene data show CDR1 as SGDLS and CDR2 as YYNGEE. The CDR3 spans 16 residues. Here the CDR3 reads CASSVGSRGLGSEAFF. The CDR3 DNA is TGTGCCAGCAGCGTAGGGTCCAGGGGGTTAGGCTCTGAAGCTTTCTTT.

The chain has TRBV21-1 and TRBJ2-3. TRBV21-1 is shown as a pseudogene. CDR3 length: 16 residues. The CDR3 loop is CASSNKRMRSTDTQYF. The DNA for the CDR3 is TGTGCCAGCAGCAACAAAAGAATGAGGAGCACAGATACGCAGTATTTT.

This clonotype has only a few counts. The J gene is TRBJ2-3, the V gene TRBV9; 13 nucleotides align to TRBD2. CDR3 length: 17 amino acids. V lost 3 bases and J lost 4; bases outside the gene matches: 8. Germline V gene data show CDR1 as SGDLS and CDR2 as YYNGEE. The CDR3 DNA reads as TGTGCCAGCAGCGCCGGGACTAGCGGGATGAGGTCAGATACGCAGTATTTT. Translating it yields CASSAGTSGMRSDTQYF.

The chain combines TRBV29-1 with TRBJ2-7; no definite D call. The CDR3 runs to 11 residues. V lost 4 bases and J lost 5, with 9 bases in between. Germline V CDR1 and CDR2: SQVTM, ANQGSEA. This CDR3 reads CSVVGLDEQYF. DNA for the CDR3: TGCAGCGTTGTGGGATTAGACGAGCAGTACTTC.

In this sample, this clonotype turned up a few times. This sequence joins TRBV6-1 and TRBJ2-7; D not resolved. With 5 bases removed from V and 0 bases from J, the gap between germline ends came to 8 bases. Germline CDR1 MNHNS, CDR2 SASEGT. This CDR3 comprises 13 residues. The CDR3 bases are TGTGCCAGCAGTCGGGTCTCCTCCTACGAGCAGTACTTC. This sequence encodes CASSRVSSYEQYF.

The chain combines TRBV3-1 with TRBJ2-7, with D perhaps matching TRBD2 (6 bases). V was pared by 0 bases and J by 5 bases, with 20 bases between. The CDR3 sequence is 17 residues long. Per the germline V gene, CDR1 is LGHDT and CDR2 is YNNKEL (reference sequence). The chain's CDR3 is CASSQEAWGGEGNEQYF. The DNA for the CDR3 is TGTGCCAGCAGCCAAGAGGCTTGGGGAGGTGAAGGGAACGAGCAGTACTTC.

This clonotype has a handful of counts. This chain uses TRBV20-1 with TRBJ2-1; D possibly corresponds to TRBD2 (5 bases). The CDR3 runs to 15 residues. CDR1 and CDR2 (germline): DFQATT, SNEGSKA (reference sequence). V was trimmed by 2 bases and J by 0 bases, leaving 11 bases between them. CDR3 sequence: CSARLPGISYNEQFF. CDR3 in DNA: TGCAGTGCTAGACTACCCGGGATCTCCTACAATGAGCAGTTCTTC.

The CDR3, as DNA: TGTGCCAGCAAGGGACAGGGGGACACCGGGGAGCTGTTTTTT. As protein: CASKGQGDTGELFF. This chain uses TRBV19 with TRBJ2-2, with TRBD1 identical over 11 bases. V shed 9 bases, J shed 3 bases, and the junction held 3 bases outside the gene matches. Germline V gene lookup returns CDR1 LNHDA and CDR2 SQIVND (reference sequence). The length of the CDR3 is 14 residues.

Only a few counts were recorded for this clonotype. The V call is TRBV7-9, the J call TRBJ1-1; D is unclear. The CDR3 consists of 14 residues. Germline V CDR1 and CDR2: SEHNR, FQNEAQ (reference sequence). Trimming pared 2 bases from V and 2 bases from J, leaving 9 bases between. The CDR3 DNA is TGTGCCAGCAGCTTAAAGGGTAGTAACACTGAAGCTTTCTTT. Its translation: CASSLKGSNTEAFF.

This clonotype has only a few counts. This chain joins TRBV5-1 and TRBJ2-1; 9 bases align to TRBD2. Germline CDR1 and CDR2: SGHRS and YFSETQ. This CDR3 contains 20 residues. V lost 0 bases to trimming and J lost 0 bases; unmatched junction nucleotides: 13. The CDR3 DNA reads as TGCGCCAGCAGCTTGGGGGCCCCTAGCGGGGCCGGAATCTCCTACAATGAGCAGTTCTTC. Protein sequence: CASSLGAPSGAGISYNEQFF. The variable domain in full, completed from reference TRBV5-1 and TRBJ2-1, reads KAGVTQTPRYLIKTRGQQVTLSCSPISGHRSVSWYQQTPGQGLQFLFEYFSETQRNKGNFPGRFSGRQFSNSRSEMNVSTLELGDSALYLCASSLGAPSGAGISYNEQFFGPGTRLTVL.

The chain links TRBV29-1 to TRBJ2-5; tentatively, D is TRBD1 (5 bases). Germline-derived CDR1 and CDR2 are SQVTM and ANQGSEA. The germline V and J ends were trimmed by 4 bases and 2 bases, with 8 bases remaining between them. CDR3 length: 12 residues. The CDR3 nucleotides are TGCAGCGTTGTTGACAGACAAGAGACCCAGTACTTC. It encodes CSVVDRQETQYF.

The J gene is TRBJ2-1, the V gene TRBV24-1; 12 nucleotides line up with TRBD2. This CDR3 is 17 amino acids long. The V segment lost 4 bases and the J segment 4 bases; nucleotides outside the gene matches: 7. Germline V lookup: CDR1 KGHDR, CDR2 SFDVKD. The CDR3 sequence: CATSDPSLAGGYNEQFF. The CDR3 DNA reads TGTGCCACCAGTGACCCCTCGCTAGCGGGAGGGTACAATGAGCAGTTCTTC.

A few counts support this clonotype. The rearrangement uses TRBV5-1 and TRBJ2-3; TRBD2 matches at 8 bases. Losses at the gene ends were 4 bases for V and 8 bases for J; bases not matched to a gene: 12. Germline-derived CDR1 and CDR2 are SGHRS and YFSETQ. This CDR3 region has 15 residues. For the CDR3, the DNA is TGCGCCAGCAGCCCCGGGGGGGGCGTGTTCGGTACGCAGTATTTT. Translated: CASSPGGGVFGTQYF. The full variable domain, completed using reference TRBV5-1 and TRBJ2-3, is KAGVTQTPRYLIKTRGQQVTLSCSPISGHRSVSWYQQTPGQGLQFLFEYFSETQRNKGNFPGRFSGRQFSNSRSEMNVSTLELGDSALYLCASSPGGGVFGTQYFGPGTRLTVL.

This clonotype was counted between two and nine times. The chain uses TRBV15 and TRBJ2-1, with D hard to call. The germline V gene has CDR1 LNHNV and CDR2 YYDKDF (reference sequence). CDR3 size: 16 residues. Trimming stripped 4 bases from V and 1 base from J, with 14 bases between. The CDR3 loop reads CATSTPQPRSYNEQFF. The CDR3 DNA follows: TGTGCCACCAGCACCCCACAACCGAGATCCTACAATGAGCAGTTCTTC. The variable domain in full, with the rest retrieved from reference TRBV15 and TRBJ2-1, is DAMVIQNPRYQVTQFGKPVTLSCSQTLNHNVMYWYQQKSSQAPKLLFHYYDKDFNNEADTPDNFQSRRPNTSFCFLDIRSPGLGDTAMYLCATSTPQPRSYNEQFFGPGTRLTVL.

The sample holds a few counts of this clonotype. This chain links TRBV29-1 with TRBJ2-5; 7 bases match TRBD1. CDR1 and CDR2 from the germline V gene are SQVTM and ANQGSEA. This CDR3 region has 11 residues. The J segment lost 2 bases and the V segment lost 7 bases, leaving 1 base of the junction unmatched. The CDR3 region has the DNA TGCAGCGGGGACAGACAAGAGACCCAGTACTTC. This sequence encodes CSGDRQETQYF. The variable domain in full, with the rest retrieved from reference TRBV29-1 and TRBJ2-5, is SAVISQKPSRDICQRGTSLTIQCQVDSQVTMMFWYRQQPGQSLTLIATANQGSEATYESGFVIDKFPISRPNLTFSTLTVSNMSPEDSSIYLCSGDRQETQYFGPGTRLLVL.